The sequence of this T cell receptor beta chain was determined in a study of beta chain features in type 1 diabetes (dated by TCRdb to the late 2010s). Broadly, across the study: Mean age, gender distribution, total cell number and subset yield were not different between patients and healthy donors. Naive and central memory subsets were obtained from all 28 donors, but regulatory and stem cell-like memory subsets were isolated from only 8 patients and roughly 8 healthy donors. A total of around 110,000,000 sorted cells were examined across all samples, and RNA yield correlated strongly with the number of cells per subset. The study compared TCRB repertoires of sorted circulating CD4+ T cell subsets between recently diagnosed type 1 diabetes patients and matched healthy donors.

Each donor gave one peripheral blood draw, roughly 0.12 L on average, collected into heparinised tubes. A BD FACSAria II was used to sort naive, central memory, regulatory and stem cell-like memory CD4+ T cells with a panel that included CD45RO, CCR7, CD25, CD127, CD95 and CD27. All sorted populations exceeded 95% purity. Right away, PBMCs were isolated by Lymphoprep density gradient centrifugation and were stained directly, with no culture step. So that batch effects would be minimized, each experiment stained and sorted samples in pairs, pairing one healthy donor with one patient. The table lists this clone with a few counts. What antigen it recognizes has not been identified. One base away there is no much larger clone; base qualities are not given. All of the isolated RNA was reverse transcribed with the High Capacity cDNA Reverse Transcription Kit, so expressed TCRB transcripts were sequenced. Deep immunoSEQ sequencing was applied to naive, central memory and regulatory T cell samples, giving an average of around 3.4 million total reads per sample. Sorted cells were lysed in RLT buffer and RNA was extracted with DNase-treated RNeasy Micro or Mini kits, depending on cell number. Each cell subset was processed separately to prevent cross-contamination, with patient and healthy donor samples processed together. TCRB sequences were amplified from cDNA with the immunoSEQ multiplex PCR, producing 87-bp fragments spanning the CDR3 region. The amplicons were sequenced using the Illumina HiSeq platform. The authors processed their data as follows. PCR bias was corrected computationally using synthetic template baselines, and reads within Hamming distance 2 were collapsed, with unmergeable singletons discarded. Reads were aligned to IMGT to assign V, D and J genes, CDR3 length, and insertions or deletions at six rearrangement sites. Within each subset, clonotype counts were normalized to sorted cell number, after which true diversity and Gini coefficients were computed with the tcR R package. Repertoire sharing was quantified using the overlap coefficient calculated on TCRB nucleotide sequences. As a proxy for the pre-selection repertoire, out-of-frame TCRB sequences from naive cells were analyzed. TCRdb carries this immuneACCESS record with in-frame sequences only. Its versions omit some clonotypes, under half of them owing to an unresolved V gene in the studies checked, with the rest unexplained. V, J and clone size are taken as reported in that table, and D and trimming were inferred from the DNA itself. Across this sample there are about half a million clones, with about 29% seen only once. The ten largest clonotypes hold 0.065% of the sample.

The study at large found these results: A moderate but significant shortening of TCRB CDR3 length was observed in type 1 diabetes patients in all four CD4+ subsets. PCR might favor shorter templates, but patient and control samples were amplified and corrected together, so any skew would affect both groups equally. Because cDNA rather than genomic DNA was sequenced, highly expressing activated cells could have been over-represented, although no difference in activation and CD3 levels was found between groups. The naive, central memory and regulatory TCRB repertoires appeared to resemble one another more closely among patients than among healthy donors. Because small numbers of individuals were included in the HLA sub-analyses, any influence of HLA type on TCRB rearrangement was left unresolved. At VDJ recombination sites, patients with type 1 diabetes made fewer insertions and deleted more nucleotides, a pattern implying thymic rearrangement abnormalities.

The CDR3 sequence holds 11 residues, the cysteine and phenylalanine included. Kept here is only the CDR3 DNA, which spans 33 bases and is read in frame from base 1. The germline V gene (reference sequence) supplies CDR1 GTSNPN and CDR2 SVGIG. V lost 2 bases and J lost 6 bases; the stretch between them is 7 bases long. Sequencing was done on a sample of naive CD4+ T cells from blood. What this sample's cell subset or site label stands for: true naive CD4+ T cells. The chain couples TRBV30 to TRBJ1-1; the D gene lacks a confident call. The sequence was obtained from a man between 18 and 35 years old in good health. The sequenced DNA is TGTGCCTGGAGTCGGGCCTCTGAAGCTTTCTTT. This encodes CAWSRASEAFF.